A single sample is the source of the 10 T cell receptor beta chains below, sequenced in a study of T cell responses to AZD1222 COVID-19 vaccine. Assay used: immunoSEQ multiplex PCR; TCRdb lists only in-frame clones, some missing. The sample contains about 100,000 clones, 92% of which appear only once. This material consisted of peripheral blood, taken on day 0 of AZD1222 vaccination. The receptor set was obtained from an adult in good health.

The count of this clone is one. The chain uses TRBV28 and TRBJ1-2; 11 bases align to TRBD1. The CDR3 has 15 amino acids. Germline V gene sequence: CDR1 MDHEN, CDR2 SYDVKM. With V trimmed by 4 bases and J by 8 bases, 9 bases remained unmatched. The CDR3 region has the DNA TGTGCCAGCAGTTCCCGGACAGGGGGCTTAGAGGGCTACACCTTC. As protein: CASSSRTGGLEGYTF.

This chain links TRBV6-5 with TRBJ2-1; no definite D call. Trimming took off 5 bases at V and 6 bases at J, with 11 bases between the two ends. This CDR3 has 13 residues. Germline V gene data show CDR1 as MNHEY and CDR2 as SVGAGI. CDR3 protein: CASSTVTCNEQFF. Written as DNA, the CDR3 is TGTGCCAGCAGTACAGTAACCTGCAATGAGCAGTTCTTC.

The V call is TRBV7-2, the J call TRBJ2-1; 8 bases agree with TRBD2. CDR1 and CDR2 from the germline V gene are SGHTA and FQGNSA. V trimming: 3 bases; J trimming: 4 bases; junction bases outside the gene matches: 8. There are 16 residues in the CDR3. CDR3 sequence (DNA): TGTGCCAGCAGCTTCCCCCCCGCGGGGGGTTACAATGAGCAGTTCTTC. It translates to CASSFPPAGGYNEQFF.

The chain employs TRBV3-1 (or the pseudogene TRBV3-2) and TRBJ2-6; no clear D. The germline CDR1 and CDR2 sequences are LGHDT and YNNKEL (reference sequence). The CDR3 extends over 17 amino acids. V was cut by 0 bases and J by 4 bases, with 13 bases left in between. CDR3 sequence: CASSQESRLRGANVLTF. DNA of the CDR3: TGTGCCAGCAGCCAAGAATCACGGCTACGAGGGGCCAACGTCCTGACTTTC.

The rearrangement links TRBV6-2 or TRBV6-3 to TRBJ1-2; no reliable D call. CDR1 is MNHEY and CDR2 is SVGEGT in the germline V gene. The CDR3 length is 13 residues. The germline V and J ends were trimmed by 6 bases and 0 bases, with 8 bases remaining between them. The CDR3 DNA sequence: TGTGCCAGCAGCCGTGGACCTAACTATGGCTACACCTTC. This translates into CASSRGPNYGYTF.

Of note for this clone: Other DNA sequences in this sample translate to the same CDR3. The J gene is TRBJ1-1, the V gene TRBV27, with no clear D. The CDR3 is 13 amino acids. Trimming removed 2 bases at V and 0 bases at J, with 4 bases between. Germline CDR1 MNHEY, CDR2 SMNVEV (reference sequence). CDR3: CASSLNLNTEAFF. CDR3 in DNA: TGTGCCAGCAGTTTAAACCTGAACACTGAAGCTTTCTTT.

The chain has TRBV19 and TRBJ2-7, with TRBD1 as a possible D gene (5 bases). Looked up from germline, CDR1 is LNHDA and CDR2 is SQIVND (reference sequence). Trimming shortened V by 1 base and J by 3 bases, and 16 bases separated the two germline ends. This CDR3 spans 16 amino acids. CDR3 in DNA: TGTGCCAGTAGTATAGTCCAGACAGCGAGGAGCTACGAGCAGTACTTC. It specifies CASSIVQTARSYEQYF. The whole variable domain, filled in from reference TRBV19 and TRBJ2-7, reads DGGITQSPKYLFRKEGQNVTLSCEQNLNHDAMYWYRQDPGQGLRLIYYSQIVNDFQKGDIAEGYSVSREKKESFPLTVTSAQKNPTAFYLCASSIVQTARSYEQYFGPGTRLTVT.

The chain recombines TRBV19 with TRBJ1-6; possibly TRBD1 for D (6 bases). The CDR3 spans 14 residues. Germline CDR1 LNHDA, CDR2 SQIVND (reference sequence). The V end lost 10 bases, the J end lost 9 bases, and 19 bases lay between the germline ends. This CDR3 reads CATEQGFEGSPLHF. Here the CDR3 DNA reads TGTGCCACAGAACAGGGATTTGAAGGTTCACCCCTCCACTTT.

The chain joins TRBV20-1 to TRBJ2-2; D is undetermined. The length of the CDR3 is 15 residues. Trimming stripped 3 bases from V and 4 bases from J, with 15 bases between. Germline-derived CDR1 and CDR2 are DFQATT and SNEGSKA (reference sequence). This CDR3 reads CSASTGQRPTGELFF. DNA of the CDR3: TGCAGTGCTAGTACGGGCCAAAGACCCACCGGGGAGCTGTTTTTT.

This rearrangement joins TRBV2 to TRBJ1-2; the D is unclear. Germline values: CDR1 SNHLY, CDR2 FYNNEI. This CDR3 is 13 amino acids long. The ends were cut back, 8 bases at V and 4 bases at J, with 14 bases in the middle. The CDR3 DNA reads TGTGCCAGCGGGGTAGCCAGGACCTATGGCTACACCTTC. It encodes CASGVARTYGYTF.